This is a list of T cell receptor beta chains from one sample in a study of blood T cell repertoires in COVID-19. The protocol was immunoSEQ multiplex PCR, while the TCRdb copy is restricted to in-frame clones and leaves out a portion. Seen here are more than 150,000 clones, around 90% observed once, and the top ten hold around 2.4%. The sequenced material came from PBMCs or T cells enriched from blood (not recorded which). The source of these receptors is a woman in her twenties or thirties who had recovered from COVID-19. Both conserved end residues are part of each CDR3. D genes are given only for firm matches. Size values are once, few and many counts, or a class for expanded clones, and some rows have none.

V: TRBV19
D: -
J: TRBJ2-1
size: once
DNA: TGTGCCAGTAACCCCTTGGGGGCGGATGAGCAGTTCTTC
CDR3: CASNPLGADEQFF

V: TRBV3-1/TRBV3-2
D: TRBD2
J: TRBJ2-1
size: -
DNA: TGTGCCAGCAGCCAAGATAGGACTAGCGGGGGGAGATATGAGCAGTTCTTC
CDR3: CASSQDRTSGGRYEQFF

V: TRBV7-6
D: -
J: TRBJ1-3
size: -
DNA: TGTGCCAGCAGCCCGGGAGGGGGAGGAGGCACCATATATTTT
CDR3: CASSPGGGGGTIYF

V: TRBV7-2
D: -
J: TRBJ1-2
size: -
DNA: TGTGCCAGCAGCTTAGCGGGGGGGGAAGCCTATGGCTACACCTTC
CDR3: CASSLAGGEAYGYTF

V: TRBV6-2/TRBV6-3
D: TRBD2
J: TRBJ2-1
size: once
DNA: TGTGCCAGCAGTTACACGGTCGGGCTAGCGGGCGGAGGTGAGCAGTTCTTC
CDR3: CASSYTVGLAGGGEQFF

V: TRBV1
D: -
J: TRBJ2-5
size: few
DNA: TGCACTAGCGGGAGGCAAGAGACCCAGTACTTC
CDR3: CTSGRQETQYF

V: TRBV7-2
D: -
J: TRBJ2-7
size: -
DNA: TGTGCCAGCAGCAGCGGGTTAGGAGGCGAGCAGTACTTC
CDR3: CASSSGLGGEQYF

V: TRBV18
D: -
J: TRBJ1-6
size: -
DNA: TGTGCCAGCTCACCAGCGGGGGAGGATAATTCACCCCTCCACTTT
CDR3: CASSPAGEDNSPLHF

V: TRBV25-1
D: -
J: TRBJ1-2
size: -
DNA: TGTGCCAGCAGTGAATCCGGGGGTAGGTTCTATGGCTACACCTTC
CDR3: CASSESGGRFYGYTF

V: TRBV7-2
D: -
J: TRBJ2-1
size: -
DNA: TGTGCCAGCAGCCTCCCGACTAGGGATGAGCAGTTCTTC
CDR3: CASSLPTRDEQFF

V: TRBV5-1
D: TRBD2
J: TRBJ2-3
size: -
DNA: TGCGCCAGCAGCTTGAATGCCGGGGGGGTAGGAACGCAGTATTTT
CDR3: CASSLNAGGVGTQYF

V: TRBV7-2
D: -
J: TRBJ1-2
size: few
DNA: TGTGCCAGCAGCCAGACACCAGGGACATCGTATGGCTACACCTTC
CDR3: CASSQTPGTSYGYTF

V: TRBV18
D: -
J: TRBJ1-1
size: -
DNA: TGTGCCAGCTCACGTGAGGGAGTCGGCACTGAAGCTTTCTTT
CDR3: CASSREGVGTEAFF

V: TRBV2
D: TRBD1
J: TRBJ1-2
size: -
DNA: TGTGCCAGCGGCTCGGGACAGGGGAACTATGGCTACACCTTC
CDR3: CASGSGQGNYGYTF

V: TRBV4-1
D: -
J: TRBJ2-3
size: many
DNA: TGCGCCAGCAGCCTGACACTTGCCACAGATACGCAGTATTTT
CDR3: CASSLTLATDTQYF

V: TRBV7-2
D: -
J: TRBJ1-5
size: -
DNA: TGTGCCAGCAGCTTCGATCAGGGGATGGGGCCCCAGCATTTT
CDR3: CASSFDQGMGPQHF

V: TRBV19
D: TRBD1
J: TRBJ2-2
size: -
DNA: TGTGCCACCACAGACAGGGAATACACCGGGGAGCTGTTTTTT
CDR3: CATTDREYTGELFF

V: TRBV11-2
D: -
J: TRBJ2-5
size: -
DNA: TGTGCCAGCAGCTTAGTGGCAGGGCTAGAGACCCAGTACTTC
CDR3: CASSLVAGLETQYF

V: TRBV11-3
D: -
J: TRBJ1-3
size: few
DNA: TGTGCCAGCAGCTCCGGGGGGTCTGGAAACACCATATATTTT
CDR3: CASSSGGSGNTIYF

V: TRBV4-1
D: -
J: TRBJ1-1
size: -
DNA: TGCGCCAGCAGCCAAGGCCCCGCAGTGAACACTGAAGCTTTCTTT
CDR3: CASSQGPAVNTEAFF

V: TRBV6-5
D: -
J: TRBJ1-2
size: -
DNA: TGTGCCAGCAGTTACTGGGGAGATGGCTACACCTTC
CDR3: CASSYWGDGYTF

V: TRBV7-6
D: -
J: TRBJ1-2
size: -
DNA: TGTGCCAGCAGCTTAGAGCAGGGGCCTAACTATGGCTACACCTTC
CDR3: CASSLEQGPNYGYTF

V: TRBV4-2
D: -
J: TRBJ2-1
size: -
DNA: TGTGCCAGCAGCCAAGATAATAGCGAAGAGCAGTTCTTC
CDR3: CASSQDNSEEQFF

V: TRBV29-1
D: -
J: TRBJ1-1
size: -
DNA: TGCAGCGTTGTAGGTTTATACAGGGAGGCTTTCTTT
CDR3: CSVVGLYREAFF

V: TRBV19
D: -
J: TRBJ1-1
size: -
DNA: TGTGCCAGTAGTATACCTGGACAGAATCGAGCTTTCTTT
CDR3: CASSIPGQNRAFF

V: TRBV7-9
D: -
J: TRBJ2-2
size: -
DNA: TGTGCCAGCAGCTTTGGGGCTAGATCTTCCGGGGAGCTGTTTTTT
CDR3: CASSFGARSSGELFF

V: TRBV5-4
D: TRBD1
J: TRBJ2-2
size: -
DNA: TGTGCCAGCAGCCCGGGGGCAGGGGGCTTAGACGGGGAGCTGTTTTTT
CDR3: CASSPGAGGLDGELFF

V: TRBV12-5
D: TRBD2
J: TRBJ2-5
size: once
DNA: TGTGCTAGTGGTAATGATCTAGCGGGAGGTCTCCAAGAGACCCAGTACTTC
CDR3: CASGNDLAGGLQETQYF

V: TRBV6-5
D: TRBD1
J: TRBJ1-1
size: -
DNA: TGTGCCAGCAGTTACTCCCGGACAGGCCACCCCGGAGCTTTCTTT
CDR3: CASSYSRTGHPGAFF

V: TRBV10-2
D: TRBD1
J: TRBJ1-1
size: -
DNA: TGCGCCAGCACTGGGACAGGGATGAACACTGAAGCTTTCTTT
CDR3: CASTGTGMNTEAFF

V: TRBV7-6
D: -
J: TRBJ2-1
size: -
DNA: TGTGCCAGCAGCTTAGTTCGGGGCAATGAGCAGTTCTTC
CDR3: CASSLVRGNEQFF

V: TRBV6-5
D: -
J: TRBJ1-2
size: -
DNA: TGTGCCAGCAGTCCCGGGACTGCCCATGGCTACACCTTC
CDR3: CASSPGTAHGYTF

V: TRBV12-5
D: -
J: TRBJ2-3
size: -
DNA: TGTGCTAGTGGTTTTCCCCGGAGGACTTCATTCACAGATACGCAGTATTTT
CDR3: CASGFPRRTSFTDTQYF

V: TRBV30
D: TRBD1
J: TRBJ1-5
size: -
DNA: TGTGCCTGGGGGGGACAGGTTGGACAGCCCCAGCATTTT
CDR3: CAWGGQVGQPQHF

V: TRBV5-5
D: TRBD2
J: TRBJ2-2
size: -
DNA: TGTGCCAGCAGCCTAGGACTAGCGGGGGGCTCGAACACCGGGGAGCTGTTTTTT
CDR3: CASSLGLAGGSNTGELFF

V: TRBV30
D: TRBD2
J: TRBJ2-5
size: -
DNA: TGTGCCTGGAGTGTAATGGGGGGGGGTCGAGAGACCCAGTACTTC
CDR3: CAWSVMGGGRETQYF

V: TRBV19
D: -
J: TRBJ2-1
size: -
DNA: TGTGCCAGCAGTGATAGGGGGTCGTCCTACAATGAGCAGTTCTTC
CDR3: CASSDRGSSYNEQFF

V: TRBV19
D: -
J: TRBJ2-3
size: -
DNA: TGTGCCAGTAGGAGTTACGACAGACGCACAGATACGCAGTATTTT
CDR3: CASRSYDRRTDTQYF

V: TRBV7-3
D: -
J: TRBJ2-3
size: -
DNA: TGTGCCAGCAGCTCCCCGGAGGGGGAGGGGGTACCAGATACGCAGTATTTT
CDR3: CASSSPEGEGVPDTQYF

V: TRBV7-2
D: -
J: TRBJ2-3
size: -
DNA: TGTGCCAGCAGCGGTCGTAAGGGGAGCACAGATACGCAGTATTTT
CDR3: CASSGRKGSTDTQYF

V: TRBV7-9
D: TRBD1
J: TRBJ1-1
size: -
DNA: TGTGCCAGCAGCTTAGGCGGGGACAGGCGCGAGGCCAAAGCTTTCTTT
CDR3: CASSLGGDRREAKAFF